The 5 T cell receptor beta chains presented below share a single source sample, sequenced in a study of immune heterogeneity within non-small cell lung tumors. Multiplex PCR was performed with 32 V and 13 J primers, and it amplified TCR beta CDR3. TCRdb analysed the multiplex PCR reads with MiXCR anew, one entry per CDR3 protein. The top ten hold 3.5% to 5.5% of the sample, which has 13,000 or so distinct CDR3 sequences, approximately 20% seen once. The template for each sample was roughly 650 ng of genomic DNA, which had been extracted from bulk tumor tissue. Biopsy collection occurred during surgery, with several far-apart biopsies per primary tumor. Curative surgery was performed on patients who had untreated, newly diagnosed non-small cell lung cancer. Sample: lung tumor tissue. These receptor sequences come from a man between 60 and 70 years old with non-small cell lung cancer.

This clonotype was observed a handful of times. The chain has TRBV5-1 and TRBJ2-1; 14 bases are shared with TRBD2. This CDR3 contains 17 residues. Germline CDR1 SGHRS, CDR2 YFSETQ. With 4 bases clipped from V and 7 bases from J, the junction kept 10 bases outside the gene matches. CDR3 bases: TGCGCCAGCAGCGGGGAGGGACTAGCGGGAGCGTTGAATGAGCAGTTCTTC. This encodes CASSGEGLAGALNEQFF.

The chain recombines TRBV19 with TRBJ1-5; D call uncertain. The CDR3 loop spans 16 amino acids. The V gene's germline CDR1 is LNHDA and CDR2 SQIVND (reference sequence). Trimming took off 10 bases at V and 0 bases at J, with 19 bases between the two ends. The CDR3 DNA follows: TGTGCCACGACCCAAAGGCCAGCATATAGCAATCAGCCCCAGCATTTT. It translates to CATTQRPAYSNQPQHF.

Comments on this clonotype: This clone may be a read error of a much larger clone one base away. The chain has TRBV28 and TRBJ1-2; D is undetermined. The CDR3 extends over 13 amino acids. The germline CDR1 and CDR2 sequences are MDHEN and SYDVKM. Trimming shortened V by 2 bases and J by 8 bases, and 12 bases separated the two germline ends. This CDR3 reads CASSLLALEGYTF. CDR3 sequence (DNA): TGTGCCAGCAGTTTACTCGCGTTGGAGGGCTACACCTTC.

This clonotype is classed as medium-sized (0.01 to 0.1%). The chain uses TRBV20-1 and TRBJ2-3; D is ambiguous. V was trimmed by 4 bases and J by 0 bases, leaving 11 bases between them. The CDR3 runs to 14 residues. Per germline, CDR1 DFQATT and CDR2 SNEGSKA (reference sequence). The DNA of the CDR3 is TGCAGTGCTACCGGAGTCGCCAGCACAGATACGCAGTATTTT. As protein: CSATGVASTDTQYF.

This clonotype turned up a few times. The chain carries TRBV11-3 and TRBJ2-2, with D possibly matching TRBD1 (5 bases). The CDR3 has 14 residues. The V end was cut by 9 bases, the J end by 3 bases, with 14 bases between. CDR1 SGHNT and CDR2 YENEEA come from the germline V gene. The CDR3 loop reads CASGAGLYTGELFF. The CDR3 DNA reads as TGTGCCAGTGGGGCAGGGTTGTACACCGGGGAGCTGTTTTTT.